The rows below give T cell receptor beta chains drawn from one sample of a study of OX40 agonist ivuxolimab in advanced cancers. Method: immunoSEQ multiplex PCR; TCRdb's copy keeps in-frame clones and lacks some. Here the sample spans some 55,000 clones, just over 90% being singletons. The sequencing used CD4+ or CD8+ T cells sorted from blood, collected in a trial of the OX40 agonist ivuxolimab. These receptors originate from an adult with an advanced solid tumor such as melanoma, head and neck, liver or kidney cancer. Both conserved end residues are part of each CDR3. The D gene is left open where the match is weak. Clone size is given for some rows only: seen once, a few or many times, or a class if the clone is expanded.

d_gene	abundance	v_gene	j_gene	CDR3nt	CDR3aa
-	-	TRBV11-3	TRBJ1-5	TGTGCCAGCAGCTTCACAGGGAGGGGTCAGCCCCAGCATTTT	CASSFTGRGQPQHF
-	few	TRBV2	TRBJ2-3	TGTGCCAGCAGTGATGGGCGCGTCGTGAGCACAGATACGCAGTATTTT	CASSDGRVVSTDTQYF
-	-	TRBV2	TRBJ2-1	TGTGCCAGCAGTGAAAACGATCATGAGCAGTTCTTC	CASSENDHEQFF
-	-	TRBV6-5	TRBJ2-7	TGTGCCAGCACCTACGGCAGGGGCATATACGAGCAGTACTTC	CASTYGRGIYEQYF
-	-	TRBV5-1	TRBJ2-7	TGTGCCAGCAGCTTGGGATACTACGAGCAGTACTTC	CASSLGYYEQYF
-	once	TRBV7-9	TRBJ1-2	TGTGCCAGCAGCTTAAAGCCCGGGGCTAACTATGGCTACACCTTC	CASSLKPGANYGYTF
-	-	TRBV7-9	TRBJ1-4	TGTGCCAGCTCCCCAGACAGACATAATGAAAAACTGTTTTTT	CASSPDRHNEKLFF
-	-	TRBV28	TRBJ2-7	TGTGCCAGCAGTTTATATATAGGGGGAGGCTACGAGCAGTACTTC	CASSLYIGGGYEQYF
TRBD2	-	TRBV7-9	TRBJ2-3	TGTGCCAGCAGCTTCGAGTCTTCGGCTAGCGGGAGGTCAGATACGCAGTATTTT	CASSFESSASGRSDTQYF
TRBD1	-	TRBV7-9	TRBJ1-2	TGTGCCAGCAGCTTGGGACAGACTAACTATGGCTACACCTTC	CASSLGQTNYGYTF
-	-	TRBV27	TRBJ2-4	TGTGCCAGCAGTCGAGGACCCCTATGGAGCAAAAACATTCAGTACTTC	CASSRGPLWSKNIQYF
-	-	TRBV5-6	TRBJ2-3	TGTGCCAGCAGCTTCCCCTCGGATCCCTCAGATACGCAGTATTTT	CASSFPSDPSDTQYF
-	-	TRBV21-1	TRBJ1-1	TGTGCCAGCAGCAAGGGGGGAGAGCACACTGAAGCTTTCTTT	CASSKGGEHTEAFF
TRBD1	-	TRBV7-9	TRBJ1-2	TGTGCCAGCGTCACAGGGGGCGCGGGAGGCTACACCTTC	CASVTGGAGGYTF
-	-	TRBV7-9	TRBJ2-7	TGTGCCAGCAGCAATAGAAATCAGGGTACCGAGCAGTACTTC	CASSNRNQGTEQYF
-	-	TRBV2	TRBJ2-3	TGTGCCAGCAGTGAACGGGCGGATACGCAGTATTTT	CASSERADTQYF
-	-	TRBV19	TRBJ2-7	TGTGCCAGTAGTATGGGGGGGCCCTACGAGCAGTACTTC	CASSMGGPYEQYF
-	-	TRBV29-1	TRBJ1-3	TGCAGCGTCGCGATCTCTGGAAACACCATATATTTT	CSVAISGNTIYF
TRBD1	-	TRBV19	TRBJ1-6	TGTGCCAGTAGTGATCCCGGGACAGGGGGTCCACCCCTCCACTTT	CASSDPGTGGPPLHF
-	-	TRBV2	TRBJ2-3	TGTGCCAGCAGTGATGATTACACAGATACGCAGTATTTT	CASSDDYTDTQYF
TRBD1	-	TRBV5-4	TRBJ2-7	TGTGCCAGCAGCCGCGGACAGGGGAATTCCTACGAGCAGTACTTC	CASSRGQGNSYEQYF
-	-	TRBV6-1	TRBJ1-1	TGTGCCAGCAGCTACGCGCGGGGAGGTGAGTTTGAAGCTTTCTTT	CASSYARGGEFEAFF
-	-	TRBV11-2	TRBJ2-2	TGTGCCAGCAGCTTTGGGGGGAGTACCGGGGAGCTGTTTTTT	CASSFGGSTGELFF
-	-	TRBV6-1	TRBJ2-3	TGTGCCAGCAGTGAAGCCGCTAGCACAGATACGCAGTATTTT	CASSEAASTDTQYF